A selection of T cell receptor beta chains follows, all from one sample in a study of blood T cell repertoires in COVID-19. The protocol was immunoSEQ multiplex PCR, while the TCRdb copy is restricted to in-frame clones and leaves out a portion. The sample holds 220,000 or so clones, about four fifths seen once. Sample: PBMCs or T cells enriched from blood (not recorded which). The receptors originated from an older woman who had recovered from COVID-19. CDR3s include the opening cysteine and the closing phenylalanine or tryptophan. The order of the fields is J gene, D gene, V gene, clone size, CDR3 protein, CDR3 DNA. A D gene is named only where the DNA matches it firmly. Where a row states a size, it is once, few, many or the class of an expanded clone; other rows omit it.

J gene: TRBJ1-1
D gene: NA
V gene: TRBV28
clone size: NA
CDR3 protein: CASTLAVLNTEAFF
CDR3 DNA: TGTGCCAGCACCTTAGCGGTTTTGAACACTGAAGCTTTCTTT

J gene: TRBJ2-4
D gene: NA
V gene: TRBV7-2
clone size: few
CDR3 protein: CASSSLGANIQYF
CDR3 DNA: TGTGCCAGCAGCTCCCTCGGAGCAAACATTCAGTACTTC

J gene: TRBJ2-7
D gene: NA
V gene: TRBV4-1
clone size: NA
CDR3 protein: CASSQGQAPYEQYF
CDR3 DNA: TGCGCCAGCAGCCAAGGACAGGCCCCCTACGAGCAGTACTTC

J gene: TRBJ2-7
D gene: TRBD2
V gene: TRBV19
clone size: NA
CDR3 protein: CASSIAAGGQYEQYF
CDR3 DNA: TGTGCCAGTAGTATTGCAGCGGGAGGGCAATACGAGCAGTACTTC

J gene: TRBJ1-2
D gene: TRBD1
V gene: TRBV29-1
clone size: NA
CDR3 protein: CSVELQGANGYTF
CDR3 DNA: TGCAGCGTTGAACTACAGGGGGCGAATGGCTACACCTTC

J gene: TRBJ2-3
D gene: TRBD1
V gene: TRBV10-3
clone size: NA
CDR3 protein: CATAPGTATDTQYF
CDR3 DNA: TGTGCCACCGCGCCCGGGACAGCCACAGATACGCAGTATTTT

J gene: TRBJ2-1
D gene: TRBD2
V gene: TRBV29-1
clone size: NA
CDR3 protein: CSVEFHSGRALSEQFF
CDR3 DNA: TGCAGCGTTGAATTCCATAGCGGGAGGGCCCTCAGTGAGCAGTTCTTC

J gene: TRBJ1-1
D gene: NA
V gene: TRBV11-1
clone size: NA
CDR3 protein: CASSLTGLNTEAFF
CDR3 DNA: TGTGCCAGCAGCTTAACAGGACTGAACACTGAAGCTTTCTTT

J gene: TRBJ1-2
D gene: TRBD1
V gene: TRBV19
clone size: NA
CDR3 protein: CASTTDRLGGYTF
CDR3 DNA: TGTGCCAGTACCACGGACAGGCTTGGCGGCTACACCTTC

J gene: TRBJ2-1
D gene: TRBD1
V gene: TRBV7-2
clone size: NA
CDR3 protein: CASSSHRGNEQFF
CDR3 DNA: TGTGCCAGCAGCTCCCACAGGGGGAATGAGCAGTTCTTC

J gene: TRBJ1-3
D gene: NA
V gene: TRBV29-1
clone size: NA
CDR3 protein: CSVEDKGRTGTIYF
CDR3 DNA: TGCAGCGTTGAAGATAAAGGAAGGACGGGAACCATATATTTT

J gene: TRBJ1-2
D gene: NA
V gene: TRBV25-1
clone size: NA
CDR3 protein: CASSPDGGNYGYTF
CDR3 DNA: TGTGCCAGCAGTCCCGATGGGGGGAACTATGGCTACACCTTC

J gene: TRBJ1-1
D gene: NA
V gene: TRBV5-4
clone size: NA
CDR3 protein: CASSLGLGRDTEAFF
CDR3 DNA: TGTGCCAGCAGCTTGGGTCTGGGCAGGGACACTGAAGCTTTCTTT

J gene: TRBJ1-6
D gene: NA
V gene: TRBV19
clone size: once
CDR3 protein: CASRRGGENSPLHF
CDR3 DNA: TGTGCCAGTAGGAGGGGAGGAGAAAATTCACCCCTCCACTTT

J gene: TRBJ1-5
D gene: NA
V gene: TRBV27
clone size: NA
CDR3 protein: CASSYTPNQPQHF
CDR3 DNA: TGTGCCAGCAGTTACACCCCCAATCAGCCCCAGCATTTT

J gene: TRBJ1-4
D gene: TRBD1
V gene: TRBV19
clone size: NA
CDR3 protein: CATGTVDEKLFF
CDR3 DNA: TGTGCCACTGGGACAGTGGATGAAAAACTGTTTTTT

J gene: TRBJ2-5
D gene: TRBD1
V gene: TRBV5-1
clone size: NA
CDR3 protein: CASSMDRGRETQYF
CDR3 DNA: TGCGCCAGCAGCATGGACAGGGGGAGGGAGACCCAGTACTTC

J gene: TRBJ1-1
D gene: NA
V gene: TRBV6-5
clone size: NA
CDR3 protein: CASSYSNTGSEAFF
CDR3 DNA: TGTGCCAGCAGTTACTCCAACACAGGATCCGAAGCTTTCTTT

J gene: TRBJ2-3
D gene: TRBD2
V gene: TRBV5-8
clone size: NA
CDR3 protein: CASSSLLAEITQYF
CDR3 DNA: TGTGCCAGCAGCTCCTTGCTAGCGGAGATTACGCAGTATTTT

J gene: TRBJ2-2
D gene: TRBD1
V gene: TRBV29-1
clone size: NA
CDR3 protein: CSVGQGANTGELFF
CDR3 DNA: TGCAGCGTTGGTCAGGGGGCGAACACCGGGGAGCTGTTTTTT

J gene: TRBJ2-4
D gene: NA
V gene: TRBV2
clone size: few
CDR3 protein: CASKGVIRNIQYF
CDR3 DNA: TGTGCCAGCAAGGGAGTCATACGAAACATTCAGTACTTC

J gene: TRBJ1-2
D gene: NA
V gene: TRBV2
clone size: NA
CDR3 protein: CASSEVAQGYGYTF
CDR3 DNA: TGTGCCAGCAGTGAAGTGGCTCAGGGTTATGGCTACACCTTC

J gene: TRBJ2-7
D gene: TRBD2
V gene: TRBV25-1
clone size: NA
CDR3 protein: CASSGGLAGAYEQYF
CDR3 DNA: TGTGCCAGCAGTGGGGGACTAGCGGGAGCGTACGAGCAGTACTTC

J gene: TRBJ2-7
D gene: TRBD2
V gene: TRBV10-1
clone size: once
CDR3 protein: CASSESSTGGYDEQYF
CDR3 DNA: TGCGCCAGCAGTGAGTCGTCAACGGGAGGGTACGACGAGCAGTACTTC

J gene: TRBJ1-5
D gene: NA
V gene: TRBV2
clone size: once
CDR3 protein: CASSVVGQGIIQPQHF
CDR3 DNA: TGTGCCAGCAGTGTAGTTGGGCAGGGGATTATTCAGCCCCAGCATTTT

J gene: TRBJ2-7
D gene: TRBD1
V gene: TRBV7-9
clone size: NA
CDR3 protein: CASSFRDRATEQYF
CDR3 DNA: TGTGCCAGCAGCTTCCGGGACAGGGCGACCGAGCAGTACTTC